The 24 T cell receptor beta chains below were found in one sample sequenced in a study of T cell responses to AZD1222 COVID-19 vaccine. Data came from immunoSEQ multiplex PCR; TCRdb stores just in-frame clones and leaves some out. Found here are under 100,000 clones, over 80% of them singletons; the top ten hold 16%. This sample comprised peripheral blood, obtained on day 0 of AZD1222 vaccination. The receptors were sampled from an adult in good health.

This clone showed up just a few times. One end of the junction varies from germline; a read error may be responsible. The genes are TRBV27 and TRBJ2-1; 12 bases line up with TRBD1. The CDR3 sequence is 12 residues long. Germline CDR1 and CDR2: MNHEY and SMNVEV (reference sequence). CDR3 bases: TGTGCCAGCAGTTCACGGGACAGGGGGCTGGTCTTC. Its protein is CASSSRDRGLVF.

The genes are TRBV21-1 and TRBJ2-7. TRBV21-1 is deemed a pseudogene. The CDR3 sequence is 14 residues long. CDR3: CWQGNGSGSYEQYF. As DNA, the CDR3 is TGTTGGCAGGGGAACGGGAGTGGTTCGTACGAGCAGTACTTC.

This clone is a singleton in its sample. V is TRBV18 and J is TRBJ1-5; TRBD1 matches 9 bases. The CDR3 spans 15 residues. Germline trimming cut 6 bases from V and 4 bases from J; bases unmatched to any gene: 7. The germline gives CDR1 KGHSH, CDR2 LQKENI. The CDR3 reads CASSLTGGGNQPQHF. CDR3 DNA sequence: TGTGCCAGCTCTCTTACAGGGGGCGGGAATCAGCCCCAGCATTTT.

The CDR3 coding sequence is TGTGCCAGCAGCCCCCGACAGGGATGGAACACTGAAGCTTTCTTT. Encoded protein: CASSPRQGWNTEAFF. The chain joins TRBV5-5 to TRBJ1-1; TRBD1 aligns across 7 bases. Trimming took 4 bases from V and 1 from J; bases not matched to a gene: 7. Per germline, CDR1 SGHKS and CDR2 YYEKEE (reference sequence). The CDR3 loop spans 15 amino acids.

The chain links TRBV18 to TRBJ1-1; D call uncertain. There are 14 residues in the CDR3. CDR1 and CDR2 (germline): KGHSH, LQKENI. V lost 3 bases, J lost 2 bases, and 10 bases lay in between. CDR3 in amino acids: CASSPSGRNTEAFF. As DNA, the CDR3 is TGTGCCAGCTCACCTTCCGGCAGAAACACTGAAGCTTTCTTT.

The chain recombines TRBV7-9 with TRBJ1-1; D gene uncertain. Trimming shortened V by 11 bases and J by 1 base, and 14 bases separated the two germline ends. CDR1 and CDR2 (germline): SEHNR, FQNEAQ (reference sequence). This CDR3 comprises 13 residues. This CDR3 reads CAGTQDSNTEAFF. In DNA form, the CDR3 reads TGTGCCGGAACCCAAGATTCGAACACTGAAGCTTTCTTT.

The sample holds one count of this clone. V and J are TRBV4-1 and TRBJ1-1; D call uncertain. Between the trimmed V and J ends, which lost 3 bases and 1 base, there was a span of 9 bases. This CDR3 comprises 14 residues. Germline V CDR1 and CDR2: MGHRA, YSYEKL. The CDR3 protein is CASSQGTANTEAFF. The CDR3 nucleotides read TGCGCCAGCAGCCAGGGAACAGCGAACACTGAAGCTTTCTTT.

The CDR3 protein is CASSRGQGDQPQHF. In DNA form, the CDR3 reads TGTGCCAGCAGCAGGGGACAGGGAGATCAGCCCCAGCATTTT. This sequence joins TRBV6-6 and TRBJ1-5; 9 bases line up with TRBD1. The trim removed 6 bases at V and 5 bases at J, leaving 5 bases unmatched. The length of the CDR3 is 14 residues. Germline V gene lookup returns CDR1 MNHNY and CDR2 SVGAGI (reference sequence).

J is TRBJ1-2 and V is TRBV12-3 or TRBV12-4, with D uncertain. Trimming removed 6 bases at V and 8 bases at J, with 13 bases between. The CDR3 sequence is 12 residues long. The CDR3 sequence: CASSPGPYGYTF. The DNA of the CDR3 is TGTGCCAGCAGCCCTGGGCCTTACGGCTACACCTTC.

This chain uses TRBV28 with TRBJ2-1, with 8 positions matching TRBD2. Germline loops: CDR1 MDHEN, CDR2 SYDVKM. The CDR3 length is 15 residues. V gave up 6 bases and J gave up 8 bases; unmatched junction bases: 12. CDR3 in DNA: TGTGCCAGCAGCCGATCGGGACTAGTACTTGATGAGCAGTTCTTC. Residues: CASSRSGLVLDEQFF. The full variable domain, in which reference TRBV28 and TRBJ2-1 provide the parts outside the CDR3, is DVKVTQSSRYLVKRTGEKVFLECVQDMDHENMFWYRQDPGLGLRLIYFSYDVKMKEKGDIPEGYSVSREKKERFSLILESASTNQTSMYLCASSRSGLVLDEQFFGPGTRLTVL.

The chain links TRBV27 to TRBJ1-6; D is undetermined. The CDR3 totals 15 residues. From germline, CDR1 is MNHEY and CDR2 SMNVEV (reference sequence). The V end was cut by 3 bases, the J end by 7 bases, with 13 bases between. The CDR3 bases are TGTGCCAGCAGTTTTGGAAGGCAAGGGAATTCACCCCTCCACTTT. This translates into CASSFGRQGNSPLHF.

The chain has TRBV7-6 and TRBJ2-5; 11 nucleotides match TRBD2. The ends lost 1 base at V and 5 bases at J; junction bases unmatched: 15. The CDR3 is made up of 19 amino acids. Per the germline V gene, CDR1 is SGHVS and CDR2 is FNYEAQ. The chain's CDR3 is CASSLESAGLAGGAETQYF. In DNA form, the CDR3 reads TGTGCCAGCAGCTTAGAGAGTGCGGGTCTAGCGGGAGGTGCCGAGACCCAGTACTTC.

The CDR3 DNA reads as TGCGCCAGCAGCCAAGAGGGGCAAACAGGGGCTGGAAACACCATATATTTT. It encodes CASSQEGQTGAGNTIYF. This rearrangement joins TRBV4-1 to TRBJ1-3; 7 nucleotides align to TRBD1. Germline V lookup: CDR1 MGHRA, CDR2 YSYEKL. The CDR3 has 17 amino acids. J was trimmed by 2 bases and V by 0 bases; bases with no gene match: 7.

J is TRBJ2-1 and V is TRBV7-8; 10 nucleotides line up with TRBD1. Germline CDR1 is SGHVS and CDR2 is FQNEAQ. V was clipped by 5 bases and J by 10 bases; unmatched bases: 11. This CDR3 is 15 amino acids long. The CDR3: CASSLSGTGAGEQFF. CDR3 DNA: TGTGCCAGCAGCCTTAGCGGGACAGGGGCGGGGGAGCAGTTCTTC.

This chain connects TRBV19 to TRBJ2-5; possible D gene TRBD1, 7 bases. CDR1 LNHDA and CDR2 SQIVND come from the germline V gene (reference sequence). The CDR3 contains 14 residues. Trimming removed 8 bases at V and 2 bases at J, with 15 bases between. This CDR3 reads CASRRGRGQETQYF. The CDR3 DNA sequence: TGTGCCAGTCGGAGGGGGCGAGGGCAAGAGACCCAGTACTTC.

The chain links TRBV5-8 to TRBJ2-5; the D is unclear. The CDR3 totals 13 residues. CDR1 is SGHTS, CDR2 YDEGEE, per germline. V was pared by 1 base and J by 10 bases, with 14 bases between. In nucleotides, the CDR3 is TGTGCCAGCAGCTTGTCTAGTCCGCTGGGCCAGTACTTC. Encoded protein: CASSLSSPLGQYF.

This sequence joins TRBV15 and TRBJ2-5, with a possible D match to TRBD2 (6 bases). Trimming took 0 bases from V and 4 from J, leaving 15 bases between them. Germline-derived CDR1 and CDR2 are LNHNV and YYDKDF (reference sequence). The CDR3 loop spans 16 amino acids. CDR3 in amino acids: CATSRDGALEGETQYF. The CDR3 DNA follows: TGTGCCACCAGCAGAGATGGGGCTTTGGAGGGAGAGACCCAGTACTTC.

The V and J genes are TRBV19 and TRBJ1-2, with a weak D call TRBD1 (5 bases). This CDR3 has 15 residues. Trimming left V 5 bases short and J 1 base short, with 14 bases between. Germline values: CDR1 LNHDA, CDR2 SQIVND (reference sequence). Here the CDR3 reads CASSLQAHINYGYTF. DNA of the CDR3: TGTGCCAGTAGTTTACAGGCTCATATTAACTATGGCTACACCTTC. The entire variable domain, with the rest obtained from reference TRBV19 and TRBJ1-2, is as follows: DGGITQSPKYLFRKEGQNVTLSCEQNLNHDAMYWYRQDPGQGLRLIYYSQIVNDFQKGDIAEGYSVSREKKESFPLTVTSAQKNPTAFYLCASSLQAHINYGYTFGSGTRLTVV.

This chain uses TRBV30 with TRBJ1-4, with 7 bases aligning to TRBD1. The germline CDR1 and CDR2 sequences are GTSNPN and SVGIG (reference sequence). V was clipped by 3 bases and J by 4 bases; unmatched bases: 14. CDR3 length equals 17 residues. The CDR3 is CAWSPSRTGAFNEKLFF. The CDR3 DNA reads TGTGCCTGGAGCCCCTCCCGGACAGGAGCTTTTAATGAAAAACTGTTTTTT.

The rearrangement links TRBV5-1 to TRBJ2-2; D not certain. The CDR3 is 14 amino acids. V gave up 3 bases and J gave up 5 bases, with 11 bases separating them. The V gene's germline CDR1 is SGHRS and CDR2 YFSETQ. As DNA, the CDR3 is TGCGCCAGCAGCTCGAATGGCGAAACCGGGGAGCTGTTTTTT. This gives the protein CASSSNGETGELFF.

The rearrangement links TRBV5-1 to TRBJ2-7, with 7 bases identical to TRBD1. Germline CDR1 reads SGHRS; CDR2 reads YFSETQ. The CDR3 runs 14 residues. V gave up 0 bases and J gave up 0 bases; unmatched junction bases: 0. The CDR3 region is CASSLGQGSYEQYF. Here the CDR3 DNA reads TGCGCCAGCAGCTTGGGACAGGGCTCCTACGAGCAGTACTTC.

This clone has only a few counts. The V call is TRBV6-5, the J call TRBJ2-7; 9 bases fit TRBD2. Trimming took 0 bases from V and 3 from J; bases not matched to a gene: 3. Germline V CDR1 and CDR2: MNHEY, SVGAGI. The CDR3 has 15 amino acids. The CDR3 DNA reads as TGTGCCAGCAGTTACTCGGGACTAGCAGACTACGAGCAGTACTTC. This gives the protein CASSYSGLADYEQYF.

The V and J genes are TRBV27 and TRBJ1-2, with 7 bases lining up with TRBD1. The germline V gene encodes CDR1 MNHEY and CDR2 SMNVEV (reference sequence). The J segment lost 2 bases and the V segment lost 8 bases, leaving 11 bases of the junction unmatched. The CDR3 extends over 15 amino acids. This CDR3 is CASGTGTANNYGYTF. The DNA of the CDR3 is TGTGCCAGCGGAACAGGGACAGCCAACAACTATGGCTACACCTTC.

The chain couples TRBV28 to TRBJ2-7; D unclear. Germline assignment: CDR1 MDHEN and CDR2 SYDVKM. CDR3 length: 15 amino acids. The V end lost 3 bases, the J end lost 5 bases, and 17 bases lay between the germline ends. DNA for the CDR3: TGTGCCAGCAGTTTCGCCTTGAGTAGCTTAAACGAGCAGTACTTC. This sequence encodes CASSFALSSLNEQYF.